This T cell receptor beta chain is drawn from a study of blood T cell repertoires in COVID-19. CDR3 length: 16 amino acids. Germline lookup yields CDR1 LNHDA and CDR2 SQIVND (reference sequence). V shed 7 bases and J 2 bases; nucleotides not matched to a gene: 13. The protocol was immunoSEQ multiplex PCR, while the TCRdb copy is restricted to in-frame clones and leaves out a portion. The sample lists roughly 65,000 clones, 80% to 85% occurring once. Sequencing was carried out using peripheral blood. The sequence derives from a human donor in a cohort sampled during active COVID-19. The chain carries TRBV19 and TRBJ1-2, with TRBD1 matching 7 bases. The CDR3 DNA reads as TGTGCCAGTACCATAGGCGGAGGCAGGGGGAACTATGGCTACACCTTC. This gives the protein CASTIGGGRGNYGYTF.